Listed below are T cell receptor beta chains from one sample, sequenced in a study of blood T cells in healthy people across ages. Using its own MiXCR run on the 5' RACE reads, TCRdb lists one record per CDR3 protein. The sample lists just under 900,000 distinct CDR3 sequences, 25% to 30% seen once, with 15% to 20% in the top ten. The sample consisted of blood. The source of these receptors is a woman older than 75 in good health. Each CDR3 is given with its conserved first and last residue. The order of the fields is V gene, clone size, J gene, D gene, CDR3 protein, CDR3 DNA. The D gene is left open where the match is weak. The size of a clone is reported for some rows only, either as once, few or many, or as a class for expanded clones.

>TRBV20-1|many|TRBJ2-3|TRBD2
CSARDSTRLAGGPDTQYF
TGCAGTGCTAGAGATTCCACTAGACTAGCGGGGGGGCCGGATACGCAGTATTTT
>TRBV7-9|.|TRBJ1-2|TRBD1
CASSTRDRPTYGYTF
TGTGCCAGCAGCACACGGGACAGGCCTACTTATGGCTACACCTTC
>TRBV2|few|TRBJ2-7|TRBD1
CAGGTGVIYEQYF
TGTGCCGGAGGGACAGGGGTAATCTACGAGCAGTACTTC
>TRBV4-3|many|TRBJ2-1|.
CASSPRGGPLFF
TGCGCCAGCAGCCCAAGGGGGGGGCCGTTGTTCTTC
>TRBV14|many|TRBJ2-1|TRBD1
CASSLVLGTGGEQFF
TGTGCCAGCAGCCTGGTGTTGGGGACAGGGGGTGAGCAGTTCTTC
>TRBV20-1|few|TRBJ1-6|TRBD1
CSARDIRAGGNSPLHF
TGCAGTGCTAGAGATATCCGGGCAGGGGGTAATTCACCCCTCCACTTT
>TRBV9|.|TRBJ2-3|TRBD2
CASSVVGGGARDTQYF
TGTGCCAGCAGCGTAGTCGGCGGGGGGGCAAGAGATACGCAGTATTTT
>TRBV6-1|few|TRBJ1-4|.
CASSEVGLNEKLFF
TGTGCCAGCAGTGAAGTGGGACTTAATGAAAAACTGTTTTTT
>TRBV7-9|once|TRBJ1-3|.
CASSPKRSSGNTIYF
TGTGCCAGCAGCCCAAAACGGTCCTCTGGAAACACCATATATTTT
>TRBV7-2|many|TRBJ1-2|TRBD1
CASSSRTGGYGYTF
TGTGCCAGCAGCTCGCGGACAGGAGGGTATGGCTACACCTTC
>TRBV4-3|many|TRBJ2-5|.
CASSPTGTSYETQYF
TGCGCCAGCAGCCCCACCGGAACTAGTTACGAGACCCAGTACTTC
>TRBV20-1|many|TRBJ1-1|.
CSARGGTSNRAFF
TGCAGTGCTAGGGGCGGGACCTCAAACCGGGCTTTCTTT
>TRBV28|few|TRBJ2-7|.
CASSLPDPAYEQYF
TGTGCCAGCAGTTTACCAGACCCGGCCTACGAGCAGTACTTC
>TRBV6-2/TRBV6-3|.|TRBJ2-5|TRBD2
CASTSQGGGRYEQYF
TGTGCCAGCACTTCTCAGGGCGGGGGACGGTATGAGCAGTACTTC
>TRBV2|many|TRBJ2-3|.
CASSGLGGARTDTQYF
TGTGCCAGCAGTGGTTTAGGAGGTGCTAGGACAGATACGCAGTATTTT
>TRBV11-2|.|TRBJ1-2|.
CASSPARGSEGYTF
TGTGCCAGCAGCCCTGCTAGGGGGAGTGAGGGCTACACCTTC
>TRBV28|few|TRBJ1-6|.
CASSHPLAPLHF
TGTGCCAGCTCCCATCCCCTGGCACCCCTCCACTTT
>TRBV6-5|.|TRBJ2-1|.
CASTRTATGSQETQFF
TGTGCCAGCACCAGAACAGCTACAGGATCTCAAGAGACCCAGTTCTTC